These 10 T cell receptor beta chains were all obtained from the same sample, sequenced in a study of T cell repertoires in cytomegalovirus infection. TCRdb itself ran the reads through MiXCR, one entry per CDR3 protein. The table lists some 350,000 distinct CDR3 sequences, over 15% of them singletons, with approximately 8% in the top ten. Sequenced material: PBMCs. These receptors were taken from a human donor in good health (CMV status not recorded). Some clones in this sample may be carry-over from other donors' samples.

This clonotype was seen more than once but under ten times. The chain couples TRBV6-1 to TRBJ1-1; D unresolved. This CDR3 spans 14 amino acids. The germline gives CDR1 MNHNS, CDR2 SASEGT. Trimming shortened V by 1 base and J by 5 bases, and 11 bases separated the two germline ends. The CDR3 nucleotides are TGTGCCAGCAGTGAAGAGGCAGACGAGACTGAAGCTTTCTTT. It codes for CASSEEADETEAFF.

The chain links TRBV12-3 or TRBV12-4 to TRBJ1-4; D gene unclear. Between the trimmed V and J ends, which lost 3 bases and 0 bases, there was a span of 11 bases. CDR3 length equals 16 residues. This CDR3 is CASSLSRTATNEKLFF. The CDR3 region has the DNA TGTGCCAGCAGTTTGAGCAGGACTGCAACTAATGAAAAACTGTTTTTT.

This clonotype occurred a few times. The chain links TRBV12-3 or TRBV12-4 to TRBJ2-3; 12 nucleotides line up with TRBD2. This CDR3 spans 19 amino acids. Trimming took 6 bases from V and 3 from J; bases not matched to a gene: 16. Written as DNA, the CDR3 is TGTGCCAGCAGCCGGACAGGCTATCCTAGCGGGAGGGCAACAGATACGCAGTATTTT. Translation gives CASSRTGYPSGRATDTQYF.

This clonotype was counted at least ten times. The chain couples TRBV7-2 to TRBJ2-7; 10 nucleotides align to TRBD2. Germline lookup yields CDR1 SGHTA and CDR2 FQGNSA. The length of the CDR3 is 16 residues. Losses at the gene ends were 2 bases for V and 9 bases for J; bases not matched to a gene: 13. In nucleotides, the CDR3 is TGTGCCAGCAGCTTAAGTCGGCTAGCGGGAGTCCGGGGGCAGTACTTC. This sequence encodes CASSLSRLAGVRGQYF.

This clonotype was observed at least ten times. The chain couples TRBV12-3 or TRBV12-4 to TRBJ1-3; TRBD1 is a possible D gene (6 bases). This CDR3 contains 14 residues. Trimming removed 5 bases from V and 2 bases from J, with 10 bases in between. The CDR3 here is CASSPAGAGNTIYF. In nucleotides, the CDR3 is TGTGCCAGCAGTCCCGCAGGGGCTGGAAACACCATATATTTT.

In this sample, this clonotype turned up many times. The rearrangement joins TRBV20-1 to TRBJ2-5; D is unresolved. The CDR3 has 12 residues. V was shortened by 7 bases and J by 0 bases, with 9 bases between the two germline ends. Germline CDR1 is DFQATT and CDR2 is SNEGSKA (reference sequence). CDR3 coding DNA: TGCAGTGGGCTCCTGTACCAAGAGACCCAGTACTTC. It is translated as CSGLLYQETQYF.

This clonotype was found a few times. V usage is TRBV12-3 or TRBV12-4 and J usage is TRBJ1-2; D unclear. Trimming took 3 bases from V and 8 from J, leaving 13 bases between them. The CDR3 covers 13 residues. CDR3 coding DNA: TGTGCCAGCAGTTTCGGACCCAAAGGGGGCTACACCTTC. Amino acid sequence: CASSFGPKGGYTF.

A few counts support this clonotype. CDR3 residues: CASSPRRSGRETQYF. In nucleotides, the CDR3 is TGTGCCAGCAGCCCGAGGCGGTCCGGGAGAGAGACCCAGTACTTC. The chain combines TRBV7-8 with TRBJ2-5; TRBD2 is a possible D gene (6 bases). Trimming pared 5 bases from V and 4 bases from J, leaving 17 bases between. This CDR3 region has 15 residues. Per germline, CDR1 SGHVS and CDR2 FQNEAQ.

This chain connects TRBV3-1 to TRBJ1-4; TRBD1 agrees at 8 bases. Trimming at V came to 3 bases and at J to 4 bases, leaving 13 bases not matched to a gene. This CDR3 has 18 residues. CDR1 is LGHDT and CDR2 is YNNKEL in the germline V gene (reference sequence). This chain's CDR3 is CASSHQGRTGGGNEKLFF. The CDR3 DNA reads as TGTGCCAGCAGCCACCAGGGTCGAACAGGGGGAGGTAATGAAAAACTGTTTTTT.

This clonotype was recorded many times. The chain carries TRBV20-1 and TRBJ2-1; 7 positions agree with TRBD2. V was clipped by 5 bases and J by 8 bases; unmatched bases: 15. Per the germline V gene, CDR1 is DFQATT and CDR2 is SNEGSKA (reference sequence). The CDR3 sequence is 15 residues long. The CDR3 bases are TGCAGTGCTGAAGTTGGGTGGGAGGGGATAGATGAGCAGTTCTTC. Its protein is CSAEVGWEGIDEQFF.